The T cell receptor beta chain under discussion was sequenced for a study of blood T cell repertoires in COVID-19. The wider study: Material from acute and convalescent COVID-19 was sourced from the United States, Italy and Spain. T cells, B-cell-depleted T cells, or PBMCs supplied cDNA or gDNA.

Unmatched junction bases numbered 2, after V lost 5 bases and J lost 4 bases. Per the germline V gene, CDR1 is SNHLY and CDR2 is FYNNEI. The CDR3 length is 13 residues. Sequencing was performed with immunoSEQ multiplex PCR; in TCRdb, only in-frame clones are kept and a portion is missing. The table has 200,000 to 250,000 clones, about nine tenths seen once. It was during active infection that Seattle patients were enrolled and then longitudinally followed. This receptor was obtained from a man aged 50 to 59 with COVID-19, enrolled during active disease. V is TRBV2 and J is TRBJ1-3; the match to TRBD1 covers 7 bases. The sequencing input was peripheral blood. Here the CDR3 reads CASSTGEGNTIYF. The CDR3 region has the DNA TGTGCCAGCAGTACAGGGGAGGGAAACACCATATATTTT.